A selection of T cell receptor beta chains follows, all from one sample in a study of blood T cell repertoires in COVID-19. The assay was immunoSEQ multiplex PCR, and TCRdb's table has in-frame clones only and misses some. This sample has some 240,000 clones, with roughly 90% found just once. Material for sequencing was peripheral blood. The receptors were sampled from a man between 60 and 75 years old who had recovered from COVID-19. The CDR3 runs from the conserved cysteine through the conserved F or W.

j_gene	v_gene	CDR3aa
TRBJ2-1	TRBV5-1	CASRRGYNEQFF
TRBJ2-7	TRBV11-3	CASSLQGSTEQYF
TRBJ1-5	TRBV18	CASSPLMAAEESQHF
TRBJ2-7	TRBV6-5	CASTGVAYEQYF
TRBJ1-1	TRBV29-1	CSVDPGQGNTEAFF
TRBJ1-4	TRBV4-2	CASSRDRNTNEKLFF
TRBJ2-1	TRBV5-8	CASSTTSGGYNEQFF
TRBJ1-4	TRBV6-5	CASSTGSSNEKLFF
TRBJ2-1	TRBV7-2	CASSLAPGQGSEQFF
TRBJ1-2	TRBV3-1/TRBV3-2	CASSRQGNYGYTF
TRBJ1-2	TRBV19	CASSTHRVGNYGYTF
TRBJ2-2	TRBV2	CASRGPNTGELFF
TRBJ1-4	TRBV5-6	CASSLFRVEKLFF
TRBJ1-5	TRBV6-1	CASSESPGVQPQHF
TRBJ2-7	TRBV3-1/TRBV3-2	CASSQDRGTGEQYF
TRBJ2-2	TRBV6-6	CATTRTANTGELFF
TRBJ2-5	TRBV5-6	CASSRGRRETQYF
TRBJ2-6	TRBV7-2	CASSLAAGPGANVLTF
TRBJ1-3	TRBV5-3	CARRDIRGCGRFSGNTIYF
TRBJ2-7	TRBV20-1	CSALRGYEQYF
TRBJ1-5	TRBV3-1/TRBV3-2	CASSDRDSSQPQHF
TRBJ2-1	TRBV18	CASSPIAGASYNEQFF
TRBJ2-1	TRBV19	CASSSRLAGAVGEQFF
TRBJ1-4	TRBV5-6	CASSLSGTGIEKLFF
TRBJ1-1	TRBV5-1	CASSLIEGTEAFF
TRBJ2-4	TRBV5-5	CASSLVVTSGGVNIQYF
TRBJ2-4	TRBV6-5	CASKEVAKNIQYF
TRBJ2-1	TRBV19	CASSISDRTANEQFF
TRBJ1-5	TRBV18	CASSPPGGGNQPQHF